Listed here are 15 T cell receptor beta chains from one sample, sequenced in a study of cytomegalovirus exposure and HLA in healthy donors. 60 Vbeta and 13 Jbeta primers were used in PCR. Repertoires were generated with immunoSEQ multiplex PCR, while TCRdb's copy carries only in-frame clones and drops some. The sample comprises roughly 180,000 clones, roughly 85% of which are singletons, and about 1.3% rests with the top ten. Sequencing input: PBMCs. These receptors came from a young man in good health and CMV-seronegative.

This chain uses TRBV5-4 with TRBJ2-7; TRBD2 might be the D (6 bases). From germline, CDR1 is SGHNT and CDR2 YYREEE (reference sequence). V lost 5 bases and J 4 bases, leaving 16 bases between the germline ends. The CDR3 is 14 amino acids. CDR3 bases: TGTGCCAGCAGTCTGTCCCCCGGGGGATACGAGCAGTACTTC. Amino acids: CASSLSPGGYEQYF.

This chain uses TRBV30 with TRBJ2-7; D perhaps matches TRBD1 (6 bases). The V and J ends lost 0 bases and 2 bases respectively, with 14 bases between them. This CDR3 has 15 amino acids. Looked up from germline, CDR1 is GTSNPN and CDR2 is SVGIG (reference sequence). CDR3 amino acids: CAWSVVGAQTYEQYF. In DNA, the CDR3 is TGTGCCTGGAGTGTGGTGGGGGCACAAACCTACGAGCAGTACTTC.

The chain has TRBV29-1 and TRBJ1-1; possibly TRBD1 for D (6 bases). V was pared by 7 bases and J by 1 base, with 16 bases between. Looked up from germline, CDR1 is SQVTM and CDR2 is ANQGSEA. This CDR3 is built from 14 residues. CDR3: CSGQTGSKNTEAFF. CDR3 DNA: TGCAGCGGACAAACAGGGTCCAAGAACACTGAAGCTTTCTTT.

The rearrangement uses TRBV6-5 and TRBJ1-1, with 7 bases that match TRBD1. The V segment lost 2 bases and the J segment 10 bases; nucleotides outside the gene matches: 7. The germline CDR1 and CDR2 sequences are MNHEY and SVGAGI. The CDR3 spans 13 residues. The CDR3 DNA follows: TGTGCCAGCAGTTACGAGACATCAGGGGGAGCTTTCTTT. It is translated as CASSYETSGGAFF.

This clone was seen once. V and J are TRBV6-6 and TRBJ2-3, with TRBD1 matching over 12 bases. Germline loops: CDR1 MNHNY, CDR2 SVGAGI (reference sequence). J gave up 4 bases and V 4 bases, and 6 bases lay outside the gene matches. The CDR3 has 16 amino acids. The CDR3 DNA reads as TGTGCCAGCAGTTCCGGGACAGGGGGCTTTCCAGATACGCAGTATTTT. This encodes CASSSGTGGFPDTQYF.

The chain carries TRBV7-9 and TRBJ1-6; D remains ambiguous. The CDR3 spans 14 residues. The V gene's germline CDR1 is SEHNR and CDR2 FQNEAQ (reference sequence). Trimming pared 6 bases from V and 7 bases from J, leaving 13 bases between. The CDR3 bases are TGTGCCAGCAGTACCGGGTCTGAAAATTCACCCCTCCACTTT. It is translated as CASSTGSENSPLHF.

V and J are TRBV28 and TRBJ2-4; D gene uncertain. Germline V gene data show CDR1 as MDHEN and CDR2 as SYDVKM. Trimming left V 5 bases short and J 0 bases short, with 14 bases between. The CDR3 length is 16 residues. CDR3 DNA sequence: TGTGCCAGCAGTGCCAGGCGAGCCTTAGCCAAAAACATTCAGTACTTC. This encodes CASSARRALAKNIQYF.

This chain links TRBV25-1 with TRBJ2-1; 9 bases are shared with TRBD2. CDR3 length: 13 residues. V gave up 9 bases and J gave up 9 bases; unmatched junction bases: 9. Germline V gene lookup returns CDR1 MGHDK and CDR2 SYGVNS. The CDR3 loop is CASLSGRGREQFF. The CDR3 DNA reads as TGTGCCAGTCTTAGCGGGAGAGGGCGTGAGCAGTTCTTC.

The chain couples TRBV6-5 to TRBJ1-1, with unresolved D. The V end was cut by 4 bases, the J end by 1 base, with 4 bases between. Germline values: CDR1 MNHEY, CDR2 SVGAGI. CDR3 length: 12 residues. CDR3 in amino acids: CASSLRNTEAFF. For the CDR3, the DNA is TGTGCCAGCAGTTTGAGGAACACTGAAGCTTTCTTT.

V usage is TRBV10-3 and J usage is TRBJ2-1; 11 bases are a match to TRBD1. The CDR3 consists of 15 residues. After removal of 8 bases from V and 8 bases from J, the junction contained 11 bases not matched to a gene. The germline gives CDR1 ENHRY, CDR2 SYGVKD. The CDR3 loop is CAIGPEGDRGDEQFF. Here the CDR3 DNA reads TGTGCCATCGGACCCGAGGGGGACAGGGGGGATGAGCAGTTCTTC.

This clone was seen only a few times. The chain is built from TRBV7-9 and TRBJ2-1; 7 bases map to TRBD1. J gave up 2 bases and V 3 bases, and 4 bases lay outside the gene matches. The length of the CDR3 is 15 residues. Germline-derived CDR1 and CDR2 are SEHNR and FQNEAQ (reference sequence). This CDR3 reads CASSFRDRPYNEQFF. The DNA for the CDR3 is TGTGCCAGCAGCTTTAGGGACAGACCCTACAATGAGCAGTTCTTC.

This clone was seen a few times. The chain employs TRBV19 and TRBJ1-3; no definite D call. Trimming removed 5 bases at V and 0 bases at J, with 11 bases between. CDR3 size: 15 residues. Germline V lookup: CDR1 LNHDA, CDR2 SQIVND (reference sequence). CDR3 coding DNA: TGTGCCAGTAGTTTTGGGCAGGACTCTGGAAACACCATATATTTT. Translated, it gives CASSFGQDSGNTIYF. Full variable domain (rest looked up from reference TRBV19 and TRBJ1-3): DGGITQSPKYLFRKEGQNVTLSCEQNLNHDAMYWYRQDPGQGLRLIYYSQIVNDFQKGDIAEGYSVSREKKESFPLTVTSAQKNPTAFYLCASSFGQDSGNTIYFGEGSWLTVV.

J is TRBJ1-2 and V is TRBV7-2, with D possibly matching TRBD1 (6 bases). With 1 base removed from V and 8 bases from J, the gap between germline ends came to 11 bases. Germline V gene sequence: CDR1 SGHTA, CDR2 FQGNSA. There are 13 residues in the CDR3. The CDR3, as DNA: TGTGCCAGCAGCTTAGACAGGGCGGAGGGCTACACCTTC. Protein: CASSLDRAEGYTF. The variable domain in full, with the rest retrieved from reference TRBV7-2 and TRBJ1-2, is GAGVSQSPSNKVTEKGKDVELRCDPISGHTALYWYRQSLGQGLEFLIYFQGNSAPDKSGLPSDRFSAERTGGSVSTLTIQRTQQEDSAVYLCASSLDRAEGYTFGSGTRLTVV.

This rearrangement joins TRBV15 to TRBJ1-4; TRBD1 is a possible D gene (5 bases). Germline CDR1 is LNHNV and CDR2 is YYDKDF (reference sequence). Between the trimmed V and J ends, which lost 4 bases and 3 bases, there was a span of 15 bases. The CDR3 is made up of 16 amino acids. The CDR3: CATSTHTGGANEKLFF. The CDR3 DNA is TGTGCCACCAGCACCCACACCGGGGGGGCTAATGAAAAACTGTTTTTT.

Worth noting for this clone: At one boundary the junction diverges from the germline segment, which might be a read error. The chain joins TRBV10-3 to TRBJ2-3; TRBD2 aligns across 11 bases. The CDR3 sequence is 15 residues long. Germline CDR1 and CDR2: ENHRY and SYGVKD. The CDR3 DNA sequence: TGTGCCATCAGTATAGCGGGGGGGCAGCGCGATACACAGTATTTT. It encodes CAISIAGGQRDTQYF.